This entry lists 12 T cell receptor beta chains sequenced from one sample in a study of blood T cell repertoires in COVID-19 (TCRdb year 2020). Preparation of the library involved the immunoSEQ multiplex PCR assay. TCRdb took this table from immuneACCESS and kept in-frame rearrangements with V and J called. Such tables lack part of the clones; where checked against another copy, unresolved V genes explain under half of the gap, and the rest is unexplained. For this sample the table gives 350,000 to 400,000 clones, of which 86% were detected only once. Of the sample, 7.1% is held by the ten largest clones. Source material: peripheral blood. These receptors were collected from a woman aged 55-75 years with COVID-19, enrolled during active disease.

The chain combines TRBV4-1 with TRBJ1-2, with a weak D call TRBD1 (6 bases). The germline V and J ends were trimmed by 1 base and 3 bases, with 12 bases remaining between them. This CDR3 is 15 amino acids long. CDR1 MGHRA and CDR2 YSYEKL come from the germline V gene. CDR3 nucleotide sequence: TGCGCCAGCAGCCAAGCGCACAGGGCCGACTATGGCTACACCTTC. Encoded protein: CASSQAHRADYGYTF.

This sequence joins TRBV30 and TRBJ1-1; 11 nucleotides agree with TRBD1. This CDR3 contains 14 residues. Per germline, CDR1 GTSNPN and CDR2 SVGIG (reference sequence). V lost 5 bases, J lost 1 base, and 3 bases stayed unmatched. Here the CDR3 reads CAWGQGAANTEAFF. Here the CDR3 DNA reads TGTGCCTGGGGACAGGGGGCTGCGAACACTGAAGCTTTCTTT. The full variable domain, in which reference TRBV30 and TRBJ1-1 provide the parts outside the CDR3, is SQTIHQWPATLVQPVGSPLSLECTVEGTSNPNLYWYRQAAGRGLQLLFYSVGIGQISSEVPQNLSASRPQDRQFILSSKKLLLSDSGFYLCAWGQGAANTEAFFGQGTRLTVV.

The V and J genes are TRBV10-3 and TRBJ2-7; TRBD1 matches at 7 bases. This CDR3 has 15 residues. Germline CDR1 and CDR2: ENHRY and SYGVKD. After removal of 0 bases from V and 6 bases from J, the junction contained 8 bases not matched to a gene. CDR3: CAISESQTGKGEQYF. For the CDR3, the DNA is TGTGCCATCAGTGAGTCTCAGACAGGGAAAGGCGAGCAGTACTTC.

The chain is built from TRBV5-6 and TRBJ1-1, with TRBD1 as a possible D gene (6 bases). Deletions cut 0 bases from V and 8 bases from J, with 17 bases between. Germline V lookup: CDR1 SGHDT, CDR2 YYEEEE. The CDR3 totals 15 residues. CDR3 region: CASSLARGFFEEAFF. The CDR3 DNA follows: TGTGCCAGCAGCTTGGCCAGGGGATTTTTTGAAGAAGCTTTCTTT.

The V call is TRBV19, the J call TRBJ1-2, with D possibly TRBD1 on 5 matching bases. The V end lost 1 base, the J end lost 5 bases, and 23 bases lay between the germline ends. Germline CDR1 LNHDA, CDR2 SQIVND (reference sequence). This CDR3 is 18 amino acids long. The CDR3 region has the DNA TGTGCCAGTAGTATAGCGGCGGCAGGGTCAAGTTCCGTTTATGGCTACACCTTC. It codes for CASSIAAAGSSSVYGYTF.

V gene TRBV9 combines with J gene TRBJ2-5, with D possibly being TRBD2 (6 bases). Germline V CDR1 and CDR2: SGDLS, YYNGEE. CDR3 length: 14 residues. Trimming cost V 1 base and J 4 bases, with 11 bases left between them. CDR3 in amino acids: CASSVSAGRETQYF. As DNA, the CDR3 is TGTGCCAGCAGCGTATCGGCGGGGAGAGAGACCCAGTACTTC.

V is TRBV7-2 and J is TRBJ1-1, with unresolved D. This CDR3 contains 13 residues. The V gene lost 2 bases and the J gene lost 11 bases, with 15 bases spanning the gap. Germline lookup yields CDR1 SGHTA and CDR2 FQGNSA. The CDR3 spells CASSLYIIGGAFF. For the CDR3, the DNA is TGTGCCAGCAGCTTATATATTATCGGCGGGGCTTTCTTT.

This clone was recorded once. CDR3 nucleotide sequence: TGTGCCAGCAGCGCCGGGGGACCTGGAAACACCATATATTTT. It encodes CASSAGGPGNTIYF. The chain joins TRBV9 to TRBJ1-3; a possible D gene is TRBD1 (5 bases). The CDR3 loop spans 14 amino acids. CDR1 is SGDLS, CDR2 YYNGEE, per germline. Trimming removed 3 bases at V and 2 bases at J, with 9 bases between.

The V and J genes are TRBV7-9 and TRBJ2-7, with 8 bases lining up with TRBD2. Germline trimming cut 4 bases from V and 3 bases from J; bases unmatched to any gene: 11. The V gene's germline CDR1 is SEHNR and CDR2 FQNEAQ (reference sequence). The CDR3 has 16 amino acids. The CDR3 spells CASSSLTGTRYYEQYF. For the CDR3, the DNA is TGTGCCAGCAGCTCCCTAACCGGGACTAGATACTACGAGCAGTACTTC.

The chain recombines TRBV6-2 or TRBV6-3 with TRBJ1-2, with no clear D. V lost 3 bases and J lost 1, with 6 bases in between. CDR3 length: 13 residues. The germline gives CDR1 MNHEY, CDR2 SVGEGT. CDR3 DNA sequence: TGTGCCAGCAGTTATGGCGGTAACTATGGCTACACCTTC. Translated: CASSYGGNYGYTF.

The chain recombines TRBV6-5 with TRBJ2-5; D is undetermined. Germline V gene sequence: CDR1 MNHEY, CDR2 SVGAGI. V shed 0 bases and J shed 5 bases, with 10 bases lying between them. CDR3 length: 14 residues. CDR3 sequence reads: CASSYSNTRETQYF. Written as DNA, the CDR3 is TGTGCCAGCAGTTACTCGAACACGAGGGAGACCCAGTACTTC.

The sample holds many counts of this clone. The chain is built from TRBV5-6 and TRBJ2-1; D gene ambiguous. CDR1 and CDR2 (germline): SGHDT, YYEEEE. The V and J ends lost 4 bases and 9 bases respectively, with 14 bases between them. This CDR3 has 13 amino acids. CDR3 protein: CASSDGVQSEQFF. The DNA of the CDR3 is TGTGCCAGCAGCGATGGAGTGCAGTCTGAGCAGTTCTTC.